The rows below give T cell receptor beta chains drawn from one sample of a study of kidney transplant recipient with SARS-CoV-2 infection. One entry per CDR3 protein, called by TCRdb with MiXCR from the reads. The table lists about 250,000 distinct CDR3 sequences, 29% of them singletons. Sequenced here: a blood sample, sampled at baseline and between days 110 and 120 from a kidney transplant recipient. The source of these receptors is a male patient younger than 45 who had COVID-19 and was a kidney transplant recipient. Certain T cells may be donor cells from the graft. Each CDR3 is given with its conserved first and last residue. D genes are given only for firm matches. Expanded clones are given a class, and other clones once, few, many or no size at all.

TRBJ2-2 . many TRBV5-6 TGTGCCAACAGCCCCGGACCGGAGGCCGGGGAGCTGTTTTTT CANSPGPEAGELFF
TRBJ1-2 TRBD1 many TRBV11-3 TGTGCCAGCAGCGGGACAGGGTTTCCAGGAGGCTACACCTTC CASSGTGFPGGYTF
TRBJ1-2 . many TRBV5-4 TGTGCCAGCATTTTAGGCGTACCAGGAAAGACCTATGGCTACACCTTC CASILGVPGKTYGYTF
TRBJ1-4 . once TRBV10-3 TGTGCCATCAACGCTAGGGGTGCCGATAATGAAAAACTGTTTTTT CAINARGADNEKLFF
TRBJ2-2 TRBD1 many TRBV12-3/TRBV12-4 TGTGCCAGCAGATTGGACAGGGGACTCACCGGGGAGCTGTTTTTT CASRLDRGLTGELFF
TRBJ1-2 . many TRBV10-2 TGCGCCAGCAGTACAGATAACACTTCTAGAAAGACCTATGGCTACACCTTC CASSTDNTSRKTYGYTF
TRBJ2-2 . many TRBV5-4 TGTGCCAGCAGCTTGGCTAGAATGCCAAGCACCGGGGAGCTGTTTTTT CASSLARMPSTGELFF
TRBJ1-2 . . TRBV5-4 TGTGCCAGCAGTGGAATCGTACCAGGAAAGACCTATGGCTACACCTTC CASSGIVPGKTYGYTF
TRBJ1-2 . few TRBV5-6 TGTGCCAGCTGTCATCACAATAGTCGAAAGACCTATGGCTGCACCTTC CASCHHNSRKTYGCTF
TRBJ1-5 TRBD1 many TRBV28 TGTGCCAGCAGTCAAGGGGGCCGACCGGGTCAGCCCCAGCATTTT CASSQGGRPGQPQHF
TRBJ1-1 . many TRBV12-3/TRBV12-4 TGTGCCAGCAGTTTTAACACTGAAGCTTTCTTT CASSFNTEAFF
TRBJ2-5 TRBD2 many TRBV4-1 TGCGCCAGCAGCCAAGATCCAGCGGGAAGGGAGACCCAGTACTTC CASSQDPAGRETQYF
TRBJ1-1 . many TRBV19 TGTGCCAGTAGTATAGATCCACTACAGAGATTTAACACTGAAGCTTTCTTT CASSIDPLQRFNTEAFF
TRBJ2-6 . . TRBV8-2 TGTGACAGAAATTTAAGGATAACACAAAGTCGGGCCAACGTCCTGACTTTC CDRNLRITQSRANVLTF
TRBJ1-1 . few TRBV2 TGTGCCAGCAGCCACCAAAGACAGGCAATGAACACTGAAGCTTTCTTT CASSHQRQAMNTEAFF